This record concerns one TCR beta chain sequence. Original processing methods: Reference gene primers were amplified, and this amplification served to estimate nucleated cell counts. The protocol was immunoSEQ multiplex PCR, while the TCRdb copy is restricted to in-frame clones and leaves out a portion. V and J calls plus clone size are reproduced from that table; the DNA served to infer D and trimming. The table includes more than 100,000 clones, approximately 90% detected once. This record belongs to a study of blood T cell repertoires in COVID-19. Study in general: Samples came from the United States, Italy and Spain, spanning acute and convalescent COVID-19. T cells, B-cell-depleted T cells, or PBMCs supplied cDNA or gDNA.

Germline CDR1 and CDR2: GTSNPN and SVGIG (reference sequence). The V segment lost 2 bases and the J segment 6 bases; nucleotides outside the gene matches: 1. The CDR3 is made up of 12 amino acids. Specimen: peripheral blood. The source of this sequence is a man in his forties with acute or convalescent COVID-19. This chain connects TRBV30 to TRBJ2-1; 7 positions match TRBD2. CDR3 amino acids: CAWSSGGNEQFF. The CDR3 bases are TGTGCCTGGAGTTCGGGGGGCAATGAGCAGTTCTTC.